The 14 T cell receptor beta chains in this list originate from one sample, sequenced in a study of shared clonotypes between healthy human individuals. Method: immunoSEQ multiplex PCR; TCRdb's copy keeps in-frame clones and lacks some. Among 1 million to 1.3 million clones listed, around 82% were seen once. Sequenced material: memory CD4+ T cells from PBMCs. The subset here: CD45RA-negative fraction. Receptor source: a man younger than 35 in good health. Some clones in this sample may be carry-over from other donors' samples.

The J gene is TRBJ1-1, the V gene TRBV6-5, with D uncertain. Per the germline V gene, CDR1 is MNHEY and CDR2 is SVGAGI. This CDR3 spans 12 amino acids. The V gene lost 6 bases and the J gene lost 6 bases, with 11 bases spanning the gap. In DNA, the CDR3 is TGTGCCAGCAGACGGACCGCCGCTGAAGCTTTCTTT. It codes for CASRRTAAEAFF.

Details on this clone: Germline and junction disagree at one end, which may indicate a read error. The chain couples TRBV9 to TRBJ2-6, with D unclear. The germline CDR1 and CDR2 sequences are SGDLS and YYNGEE. The CDR3 is made up of 13 amino acids. CDR3 DNA: TGTGCCAGCTCCCAGTCTGTGGCCAACGTCCTGACTTTC. Translation gives CASSQSVANVLTF.

The gene calls are TRBV10-1 and TRBJ1-1, with a tentative D call TRBD1 (5 bases). This CDR3 is 15 amino acids long. V was clipped by 2 bases and J by 0 bases, with 10 bases between them. CDR1 is WNHNN, CDR2 SYGVQD, per germline (reference sequence). The CDR3 nucleotides read TGCGCCAGCAGTGAGGAGGGGCTCATGAACACTGAAGCTTTCTTT. Amino acids: CASSEEGLMNTEAFF.

The chain is built from TRBV7-9 and TRBJ2-3; TRBD2 might be the D (6 bases). The V end lost 4 bases, the J end lost 1 base, and 12 bases lay between the germline ends. The CDR3 is 15 amino acids. Germline CDR1 is SEHNR and CDR2 is FQNEAQ (reference sequence). In nucleotides, the CDR3 is TGTGCCAGCAGCTCTCTGCCGGGAGGCACAGATACGCAGTATTTT. Its protein is CASSSLPGGTDTQYF.

The chain uses TRBV6-5 and TRBJ2-7; D is undetermined. The CDR3 has 14 amino acids. Germline CDR1 reads MNHEY; CDR2 reads SVGAGI. The ends were cut back, 6 bases at V and 2 bases at J, with 14 bases in the middle. The CDR3: CASSPRAVPYEQYF. In nucleotides, the CDR3 is TGTGCCAGCAGCCCCCGGGCCGTTCCCTACGAGCAGTACTTC.

This clone has more than one count but fewer than ten. This chain links TRBV29-1 with TRBJ1-2, with a weak D call TRBD1 (5 bases). Trimming stripped 7 bases from V and 1 base from J, with 19 bases between. The CDR3 consists of 15 residues. Per the germline V gene, CDR1 is SQVTM and CDR2 is ANQGSEA. The DNA for the CDR3 is TGCAGCGCAAAGGTCCCCCAGGGAGGTAACTATGGCTACACCTTC. Protein product: CSAKVPQGGNYGYTF.

CDR3 sequence reads: CASSIGQTGLGYGYTF. The CDR3 nucleotides read TGTGCCAGTAGTATAGGCCAGACAGGGCTCGGCTATGGCTACACCTTC. V usage is TRBV19 and J usage is TRBJ1-2; 7 bases are a match to TRBD1. The germline V gene has CDR1 LNHDA and CDR2 SQIVND (reference sequence). The CDR3 sequence is 16 residues long. J gave up 4 bases and V 1 base, and 9 bases lay outside the gene matches.

Details on this clone: Other nucleotide sequences from this sample produce the same CDR3. V is TRBV28 and J is TRBJ2-7; D uncertain. Per the germline V gene, CDR1 is MDHEN and CDR2 is SYDVKM. V was cut by 4 bases and J by 0 bases, with 7 bases left in between. The CDR3 contains 13 residues. CDR3 sequence: CASSSLSSYEQYF. Here the CDR3 DNA reads TGTGCCAGCAGTTCACTGAGCTCCTACGAGCAGTACTTC.

Here the CDR3 DNA reads TGTGCCAGCTCAAGTCTAGGCACGGGAAATGAAAAACTGTTTTTT. It yields the protein CASSSLGTGNEKLFF. The chain employs TRBV18 and TRBJ1-4; D not certain. Trimming left V 5 bases short and J 5 bases short, with 15 bases between. Germline-derived CDR1 and CDR2 are KGHSH and LQKENI. This CDR3 is built from 15 residues.

The chain links TRBV6-5 to TRBJ2-7, with D tentatively TRBD2 (5 bases). Germline CDR1 reads MNHEY; CDR2 reads SVGAGI. This CDR3 has 14 amino acids. V was clipped by 4 bases and J by 6 bases, with 16 bases between them. In DNA form, the CDR3 reads TGTGCCAGCAGTTGGGGTCGACTCAGCGGCGAGCAGTACTTC. Protein: CASSWGRLSGEQYF.

The CDR3 DNA follows: TGTGCCAGCAGCGCATCCGGGACAGGGGACGGCTACACCTTC. This codes for CASSASGTGDGYTF. This chain connects TRBV7-9 to TRBJ1-2, with TRBD1 identical over 10 bases. With V trimmed by 5 bases and J by 8 bases, 8 bases remained unmatched. This CDR3 is 14 amino acids long. Germline V gene data show CDR1 as SEHNR and CDR2 as FQNEAQ (reference sequence).

This rearrangement joins TRBV4-1 to TRBJ2-2; tentatively, D is TRBD1 (6 bases). The germline V and J ends were trimmed by 1 base and 3 bases, with 12 bases remaining between them. CDR3 length: 16 residues. Germline CDR1 MGHRA, CDR2 YSYEKL. This CDR3 reads CASSQGGGQYTGELFF. DNA for the CDR3: TGCGCCAGCAGCCAAGGCGGCGGACAGTACACCGGGGAGCTGTTTTTT.

As to this clone: The same CDR3 also results from other DNA sequences found in this sample. The V and J genes are TRBV15 and TRBJ2-7, with D tentatively TRBD1 (6 bases). Between the trimmed V and J ends, which lost 3 bases and 3 bases, there was a span of 9 bases. This CDR3 is built from 13 residues. Germline CDR1 is LNHNV and CDR2 is YYDKDF (reference sequence). The CDR3 reads CATSRVQGYEQYF. In DNA form, the CDR3 reads TGTGCCACCAGCAGGGTACAGGGCTACGAGCAGTACTTC.

The chain couples TRBV30 to TRBJ1-4; the match to TRBD1 covers 7 bases. CDR1 is GTSNPN, CDR2 SVGIG, per germline (reference sequence). This CDR3 contains 13 residues. V lost 3 bases to trimming and J lost 7 bases; unmatched junction nucleotides: 5. This CDR3 is CAWRDRGREKLFF. In nucleotides, the CDR3 is TGTGCCTGGAGAGATAGGGGGCGTGAAAAACTGTTTTTT.